Listed here are 23 T cell receptor beta chains from one sample, sequenced in a study of Graves' ophthalmopathy and Graves' hyperthyroidism. The sequenced template was RNA, covering the TCR beta CDR3 region. Investigators did first-round RT-PCR with HTBI primers, then second-round multiplex PCR. In TCRdb, the multiplex PCR reads were re-called with MiXCR into one record per CDR3 protein. The repertoire consists of some 520,000 distinct CDR3 sequences, with over 13% occurring once and the leading ten covering about a tenth. The sequenced sample was blood. The source is a woman younger than 45 with Graves' ophthalmopathy.

The table lists this clonotype with many counts. The chain has TRBV12-3 or TRBV12-4 and TRBJ1-1, with TRBD1 matching 7 bases. The CDR3 is 15 residues long. J was trimmed by 5 bases and V by 6 bases; bases with no gene match: 12. The CDR3 loop is CASSPRTGAWTEAFF. In DNA form, the CDR3 reads TGTGCCAGCAGCCCCCGAACAGGGGCATGGACTGAAGCTTTCTTT.

This clonotype was seen many times. This chain uses TRBV2 with TRBJ2-7; 8 nucleotides align to TRBD1. Per the germline V gene, CDR1 is SNHLY and CDR2 is FYNNEI. CDR3 size: 12 residues. Trimming cost V 6 bases and J 4 bases; bases outside gene matches: 2. The CDR3 region has the DNA TGTGCCAGCAGGGGACAGGTTTACGAGCAGTACTTC. Amino acids: CASRGQVYEQYF.

This clonotype appeared many times. The J gene is TRBJ1-5, the V gene TRBV20-1; D might be TRBD1 (6 bases). V lost 5 bases, J lost 2 bases, and 16 bases lay in between. Germline V lookup: CDR1 DFQATT, CDR2 SNEGSKA (reference sequence). This CDR3 is built from 15 residues. CDR3 nucleotide sequence: TGCAGTGCTTCCCGGGCAGGGGTGCGCAATCAGCCCCAGCATTTT. Translated, it gives CSASRAGVRNQPQHF.

This clonotype showed up many times. The rearrangement joins TRBV6-5 to TRBJ2-7; weak D call: TRBD2 (6 bases). The germline V gene encodes CDR1 MNHEY and CDR2 SVGAGI. V gave up 0 bases and J gave up 3 bases, with 6 bases separating them. The CDR3 length is 13 residues. The CDR3 DNA follows: TGTGCCAGCAGTTACTCGACTAGCTACGAGCAGTACTTC. It yields the protein CASSYSTSYEQYF.

At least ten counts were recorded for this clonotype. The chain recombines TRBV7-8 with TRBJ1-1, with 7 positions matching TRBD1. The J segment lost 0 bases and the V segment lost 3 bases, leaving 4 bases of the junction unmatched. This CDR3 comprises 15 residues. Germline V lookup: CDR1 SGHVS, CDR2 FQNEAQ. CDR3 residues: CASSLGQLVNTEAFF. CDR3 coding DNA: TGTGCCAGCAGCTTGGGACAGCTCGTGAACACTGAAGCTTTCTTT.

Regarding this clonotype: A much larger clone is a single base away; this may be a read error. This likely comes from a read error, as the CDR3 has no conserved phenylalanine or tryptophan at its end. The chain is built from TRBV28 and TRBJ1-5, with TRBD1 as a possible D gene (5 bases). CDR3 length: 18 residues. V was cut by 6 bases and J by 0 bases, with 21 bases left in between. Germline CDR1 MDHEN, CDR2 SYDVKM. The CDR3 region has the DNA TGTGCCAGCAGCAGTCTTGGGGCAGCCTTTTATAGCAATCAGCCCCAGCATTTG. Translating gives CASSSLGAAFYSNQPQHL.

This clonotype was seen at least ten times. The chain combines TRBV4-1 with TRBJ1-5; TRBD1 matches at 8 bases. With V trimmed by 4 bases and J by 1 base, 3 bases remained unmatched. There are 15 residues in the CDR3. Germline V CDR1 and CDR2: MGHRA, YSYEKL. The CDR3, as DNA: TGCGCCAGCAGCCTCCGGACAGGGAGCAATCAGCCCCAGCATTTT. This codes for CASSLRTGSNQPQHF.

This clonotype was seen more than once but under ten times. The chain carries TRBV20-1 and TRBJ2-2, with D perhaps TRBD2 (6 bases). V lost 3 bases, J lost 4 bases, and 9 bases lay in between. Germline CDR1 is DFQATT and CDR2 is SNEGSKA (reference sequence). This CDR3 contains 13 residues. The CDR3 DNA reads as TGCAGTGCTAGCGGGGGAACCACCGGGGAGCTGTTTTTT. Translating gives CSASGGTTGELFF.

This clonotype showed up many times. The chain couples TRBV6-1 to TRBJ2-7; D gene unclear. CDR3 length: 13 residues. The germline V gene encodes CDR1 MNHNS and CDR2 SASEGT. V was trimmed by 2 bases and J by 2 bases, leaving 7 bases between them. The CDR3 nucleotides read TGTGCCAGCAGTGAACAGATAGCCTACGAGCAGTACTTC. This sequence encodes CASSEQIAYEQYF.

This clonotype turned up a few times. This chain connects TRBV7-8 to TRBJ2-3, with D tentatively TRBD1 (5 bases). The CDR3 spans 14 residues. Looked up from germline, CDR1 is SGHVS and CDR2 is FQNEAQ. V lost 4 bases and J lost 4, with 12 bases in between. CDR3 nucleotide sequence: TGTGCCAGCAGCTGGGGCGGTGCCCCAGATACGCAGTATTTT. As protein: CASSWGGAPDTQYF.

This clonotype has at least ten counts. This chain uses TRBV2 with TRBJ2-4, with TRBD1 as a possible D gene (5 bases). Germline CDR1 SNHLY, CDR2 FYNNEI. The CDR3 is 13 residues long. Trimming left V 8 bases short and J 8 bases short, with 16 bases between. CDR3 region: CASLGSPTDIQYF. The CDR3, as DNA: TGTGCCAGCTTGGGCAGCCCGACAGACATTCAGTACTTC.

In its sample, this clonotype was seen many times. V usage is TRBV28 and J usage is TRBJ1-1; D gene unclear. Between the trimmed V and J ends, which lost 3 bases and 7 bases, there was a span of 12 bases. The CDR3 extends over 13 amino acids. Per germline, CDR1 MDHEN and CDR2 SYDVKM. This CDR3 is CASSFVEGNEAFF. The DNA for the CDR3 is TGTGCCAGCAGTTTCGTAGAAGGTAATGAAGCTTTCTTT. The variable domain in full, completed from reference TRBV28 and TRBJ1-1, reads DVKVTQSSRYLVKRTGEKVFLECVQDMDHENMFWYRQDPGLGLRLIYFSYDVKMKEKGDIPEGYSVSREKKERFSLILESASTNQTSMYLCASSFVEGNEAFFGQGTRLTVV.

This clonotype was counted a few times. This chain connects TRBV7-8 to TRBJ2-7; D remains unclear. CDR3 length: 14 residues. Germline loops: CDR1 SGHVS, CDR2 FQNEAQ. The ends were cut back, 1 base at V and 3 bases at J, with 10 bases in the middle. DNA for the CDR3: TGTGCCAGCAGCTTAGGCGACCGAAACTACGAGCAGTACTTC. Amino acids: CASSLGDRNYEQYF.

This clonotype was counted ten times or more. The chain couples TRBV5-6 to TRBJ2-5; TRBD1 agrees at 11 bases. The CDR3 loop spans 16 amino acids. From germline, CDR1 is SGHDT and CDR2 YYEEEE. The V and J ends lost 2 bases and 7 bases, in that order; junction bases with no gene match: 10. This CDR3 is CASSLTGQGALGTQYF. CDR3 bases: TGTGCCAGCAGCTTAACTGGACAGGGGGCTTTAGGGACCCAGTACTTC.

The chain recombines TRBV13 with TRBJ2-7, with 7 nucleotides matching TRBD1. V was clipped by 0 bases and J by 2 bases; unmatched bases: 4. CDR1 is PRHDT, CDR2 FYEKMQ, per germline (reference sequence). The CDR3 covers 15 residues. This chain's CDR3 is CASSLGPGGTYEQYF. CDR3 nucleotide sequence: TGTGCCAGCAGCTTAGGGCCAGGGGGTACCTACGAGCAGTACTTC.

This chain joins TRBV6-2 or TRBV6-3 and TRBJ2-5, with D tentatively TRBD2 (5 bases). This CDR3 is built from 14 residues. V lost 6 bases and J lost 3, with 14 bases in between. Germline-derived CDR1 and CDR2 are MNHEY and SVGEGT. The CDR3 nucleotides read TGTGCCAGCAGACTTGGACTCGTCAAAGAGACCCAGTACTTC. Protein sequence: CASRLGLVKETQYF.

This clonotype was picked up many times. The J gene is TRBJ2-5, the V gene TRBV9; either TRBD1 or TRBD2 may supply D (5 bases each). With 2 bases removed from V and 8 bases from J, the gap between germline ends came to 16 bases. This CDR3 has 14 residues. Per germline, CDR1 SGDLS and CDR2 YYNGEE. The CDR3 region is CASSVEGLVNTQYF. The CDR3 DNA sequence: TGTGCCAGCAGCGTTGAGGGGTTGGTGAACACCCAGTACTTC.

This clonotype was counted only a few times. The chain combines TRBV18 with TRBJ2-7; D possibly matches TRBD1 or TRBD2 (5 bases each). This CDR3 contains 14 residues. Germline V gives CDR1 KGHSH, CDR2 LQKENI. Trimming left V 6 bases short and J 0 bases short, with 12 bases between. CDR3 coding DNA: TGTGCCAGCTCCCGGGACCTGGGCTCCTACGAGCAGTACTTC. This codes for CASSRDLGSYEQYF.

This clonotype was counted ten times or more. This chain connects TRBV12-3 or TRBV12-4 to TRBJ2-4; D is undetermined. Trimming left V 1 base short and J 0 bases short, with 16 bases between. This CDR3 has 18 residues. DNA of the CDR3: TGTGCCAGCAGTTTAGGTTCAGATACCACGCTAGCCAAAAACATTCAGTACTTC. It is translated as CASSLGSDTTLAKNIQYF.

V gene TRBV18 combines with J gene TRBJ2-2; D might be TRBD1 or TRBD2, each matching 5 bases. This CDR3 has 15 residues. With 4 bases removed from V and 0 bases from J, the gap between germline ends came to 9 bases. From germline, CDR1 is KGHSH and CDR2 LQKENI. CDR3 sequence (DNA): TGTGCCAGCTCACTTCGGGACCCGAACACCGGGGAGCTGTTTTTT. Protein sequence: CASSLRDPNTGELFF.

This clonotype was detected only a few times. V is TRBV11-2 and J is TRBJ2-4; D is unclear. Trimming removed 1 base from V and 6 bases from J, with 10 bases in between. The CDR3 runs 14 residues. CDR1 is SGHAT, CDR2 FQNNGV, per germline. CDR3 coding DNA: TGTGCCAGCAGCTTAGGACCGAGAGTAAACATTCAGTACTTC. Amino acids: CASSLGPRVNIQYF.

Ten or more counts support this clonotype. Germline is not matched at one junction end, which may reflect a read error. The rearrangement joins TRBV20-1 to TRBJ2-7; the D gene is possibly TRBD2 (6 bases). Germline CDR1 DFQATT, CDR2 SNEGSKA (reference sequence). CDR3 length: 13 residues. The CDR3 protein is CSACPGDSYGQYF. CDR3 bases: TGCAGTGCCTGTCCGGGGGACTCCTACGGGCAGTACTTC.

This clonotype was recorded many times. The chain combines TRBV28 with TRBJ2-7; D is perhaps TRBD2 (5 bases). Germline-derived CDR1 and CDR2 are MDHEN and SYDVKM. This CDR3 spans 13 amino acids. Trimming removed 5 bases at V and 2 bases at J, with 10 bases between. CDR3 DNA sequence: TGTGCCAGCAGTGGACTGCGGCCCTACGAGCAGTACTTC. Translating it yields CASSGLRPYEQYF.